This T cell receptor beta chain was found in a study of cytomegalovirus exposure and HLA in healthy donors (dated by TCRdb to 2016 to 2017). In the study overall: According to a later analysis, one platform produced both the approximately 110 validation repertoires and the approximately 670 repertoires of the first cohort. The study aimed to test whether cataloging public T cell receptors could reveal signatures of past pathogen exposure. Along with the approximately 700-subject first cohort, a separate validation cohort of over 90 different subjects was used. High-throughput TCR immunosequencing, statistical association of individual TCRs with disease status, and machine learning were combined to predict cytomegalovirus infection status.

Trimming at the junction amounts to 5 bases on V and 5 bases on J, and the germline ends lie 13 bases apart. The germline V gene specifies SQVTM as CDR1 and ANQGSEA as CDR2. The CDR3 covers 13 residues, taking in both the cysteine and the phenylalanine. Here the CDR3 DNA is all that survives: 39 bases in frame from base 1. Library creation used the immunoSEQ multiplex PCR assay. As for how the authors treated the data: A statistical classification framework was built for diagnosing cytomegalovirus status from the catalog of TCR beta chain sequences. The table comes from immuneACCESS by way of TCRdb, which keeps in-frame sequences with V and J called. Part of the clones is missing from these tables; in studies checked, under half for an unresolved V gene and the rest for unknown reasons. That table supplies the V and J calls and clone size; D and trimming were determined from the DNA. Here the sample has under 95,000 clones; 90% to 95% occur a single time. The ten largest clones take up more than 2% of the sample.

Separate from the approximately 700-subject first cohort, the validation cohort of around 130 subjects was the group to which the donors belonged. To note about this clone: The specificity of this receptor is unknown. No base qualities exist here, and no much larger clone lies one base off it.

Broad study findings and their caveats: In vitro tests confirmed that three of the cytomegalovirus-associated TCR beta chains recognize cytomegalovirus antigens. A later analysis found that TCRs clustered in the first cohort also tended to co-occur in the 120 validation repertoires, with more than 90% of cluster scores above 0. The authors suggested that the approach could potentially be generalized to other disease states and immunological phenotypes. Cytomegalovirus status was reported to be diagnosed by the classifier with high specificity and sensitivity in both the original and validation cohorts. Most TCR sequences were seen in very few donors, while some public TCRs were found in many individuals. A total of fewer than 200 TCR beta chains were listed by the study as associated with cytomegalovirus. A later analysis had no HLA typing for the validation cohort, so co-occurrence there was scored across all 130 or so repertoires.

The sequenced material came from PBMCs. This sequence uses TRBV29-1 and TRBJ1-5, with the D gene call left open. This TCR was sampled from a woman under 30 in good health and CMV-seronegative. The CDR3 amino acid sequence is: CSVLTYSDQPQHF. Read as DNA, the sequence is TGCAGCGTTTTGACATACTCCGATCAGCCCCAGCATTTT.